The TCR beta chain described here comes from a study of STAT3 mutations in large granular lymphocyte leukemia. About the research overall: More than half of T-LGLL patients received immunosuppressive therapy.

Some clones are missing from TCRdb's copy, which holds only in-frame ones; the method was immunoSEQ multiplex PCR. The repertoire consists of roughly 25,000 clones, with approximately 94% occurring once and the leading ten covering approximately 6%. On this clone: Antigen specificity is unknown.

Points from the study as a whole: In several patients, dominant TCR clone burden exceeded STAT3 mutant burden. Every T-cell large granular lymphocyte leukemia patient had at least one immunodominant TCR beta clonotype. After therapy, about 35% of the 18 patients switched clonotypes, all new clones STAT3 wild type. Persisting codominant clonotypes may have hidden a small pathogenic clone.

The CDR3 runs 16 residues. Between the trimmed V and J ends, which lost 0 bases and 1 base, there was a span of 9 bases. Germline V gene sequence: CDR1 LGHNA, CDR2 YSLEER. The sample consisted of peripheral blood mononuclear cells. The origin of this receptor is a middle-aged man with T-cell large granular lymphocyte leukemia. Some clones in this sample may be carry-over from other donors' samples. This chain links TRBV4-3 with TRBJ2-2, with D uncertain. This chain's CDR3 is CASSQEGLRNTGELFF. CDR3 coding DNA: TGCGCCAGCAGCCAAGAGGGCCTCAGGAACACCGGGGAGCTGTTTTTT.